This entry concerns a single T cell receptor (beta chain). Its target is unknown. This record comes from a study of graft-versus-host responses after intestinal transplantation. Whole-study findings and limits: GvH clones detected in recipient marrow included some appearing first in ileum or blood.

The repertoire was sequenced with immunoSEQ multiplex PCR; TCRdb's copy has only in-frame clones and lacks some. Of tens of thousands of clones listed, roughly 91% are singletons. CDR1 KGHSH and CDR2 LQKENI come from the germline V gene. CDR3 length: 15 residues. The trim removed 3 bases at V and 2 bases at J, leaving 6 bases unmatched. The specimen comprised unstimulated CD4+ T cells sorted from spleen or lymph node cells, sampled before intestinal transplant. This receptor was obtained from a human donor who received an intestinal transplant. V gene TRBV18 combines with J gene TRBJ2-7; TRBD1 agrees at 8 bases. CDR3 nucleotide sequence: TGTGCCAGCTCACCCGGGACAGGTCAAACCTACGAGCAGTACTTC. This encodes CASSPGTGQTYEQYF. The full variable domain, rest sourced from reference TRBV18 and TRBJ2-7, is NAGVMQNPRHLVRRRGQEARLRCSPMKGHSHVYWYRQLPEEGLKFMVYLQKENIIDESGMPKERFSAEFPKEGPSILRIQQVVRGDSAAYFCASSPGTGQTYEQYFGPGTRLTVT.